The rows below give T cell receptor beta chains drawn from one sample of a study of human T cells and chemical hapten exposure. TCRdb ran MiXCR on the RACE reads and lists one entry per CDR3 protein. Among about 70,000 distinct CDR3 sequences listed, 10% to 11% were seen once. Sequencing was performed on whole blood, taken in connection with sensitization to the hapten diphenylcyclopropenone (DPC). The origin of the receptors is a woman between 45 and 60 years old with alopecia areata. Some clones in this sample may be carry-over from other donors' samples. CDR3s include the opening cysteine and the closing phenylalanine or tryptophan. Fields, in order: J gene, V gene, D gene, clone size, CDR3 protein, CDR3 DNA. The D gene is left open where the match is weak. Expanded clones are given a class, and other clones once, few, many or no size at all.

>TRBJ2-5|TRBV3-1|-|many
CASSQETQYF
TGTGCCAGCAGCCAGGAGACCCAGTACTTC
>TRBJ1-5|TRBV20-1|-|few
CSARDAGASNQPQHF
TGCAGTGCTAGAGATGCAGGGGCTAGCAATCAGCCCCAGCATTTT
>TRBJ1-2|TRBV4-3|-|medium-sized
CASSQGTGDTRGYGYTF
TGCGCCAGCAGCCAGGGAACAGGTGACACCCGAGGCTATGGCTACACCTTC
>TRBJ2-1|TRBV3-1|TRBD1|-
CASTSVGTGVGEQFF
TGTGCCAGCACCTCCGTAGGGACAGGGGTTGGTGAGCAGTTCTTC
>TRBJ2-4|TRBV7-2|-|-
CASSFQGAKNIQYF
TGTGCCAGCAGCTTTCAGGGGGCCAAAAACATTCAGTACTTC
>TRBJ2-1|TRBV5-4|-|few
CASSYGPTAEQFF
TGTGCCAGCAGCTATGGACCGACCGCTGAGCAGTTCTTC
>TRBJ2-5|TRBV30|-|-
CAWRLVETQYF
TGTGCCTGGAGATTGGTGGAGACCCAGTACTTC
>TRBJ1-4|TRBV28|TRBD1|-
CASTSGGAGEKLFF
TGTGCCAGCACCTCAGGGGGCGCCGGAGAAAAACTGTTTTTT
>TRBJ2-2|TRBV20-1|-|-
CSARAGRGTGELFF
TGCAGTGCTAGGGCAGGGAGAGGCACCGGGGAGCTGTTTTTT
>TRBJ2-7|TRBV29-1|-|-
CSVSDQTYEQYF
TGCAGCGTGTCAGACCAAACCTACGAGCAGTACTTC
>TRBJ1-1|TRBV6-6|-|few
CASSYSTELYTEAFF
TGTGCCAGCAGTTACTCGACAGAACTGTACACTGAAGCTTTCTTT
>TRBJ1-2|TRBV28|TRBD1|many
CASTPTGTGVYGYTF
TGTGCCAGCACCCCCACCGGGACAGGGGTCTATGGCTACACCTTC
>TRBJ2-2|TRBV29-1|-|many
CSVAGHHTGELFF
TGCAGCGTCGCTGGACACCACACCGGGGAGCTGTTTTTT
>TRBJ2-7|TRBV2|-|-
CASSPRVSFSYEQYF
TGTGCCAGCAGCCCCAGGGTATCGTTCTCCTACGAGCAGTACTTC
>TRBJ2-5|TRBV20-1|-|many
CSAPRNSQETQYF
TGCAGTGCTCCTAGGAACAGCCAAGAGACCCAGTACTTC
>TRBJ2-6|TRBV6-4|-|-
CASSDSMTPGANVLTF
TGTGCCAGCAGTGACTCGATGACCCCTGGGGCCAACGTCCTGACTTTC
>TRBJ2-1|TRBV2|-|few
CASSEGISEISYNEQFF
TGTGCCAGCAGTGAAGGGATATCCGAAATCTCCTACAATGAGCAGTTCTTC
>TRBJ2-7|TRBV28|-|few
CASRGTPSYEQYF
TGTGCCAGCAGAGGGACACCATCCTACGAGCAGTACTTC
>TRBJ1-5|TRBV24-1|-|many
CATSDSRGGSNQPQHF
TGTGCCACCAGTGACTCCCGCGGGGGTAGCAATCAGCCCCAGCATTTT
>TRBJ2-7|TRBV28|TRBD2|-
CASTPGGGLYEQYF
TGTGCCAGCACCCCGGGGGGGGGTCTCTACGAGCAGTACTTC
>TRBJ1-5|TRBV12-3/TRBV12-4|-|many
CASSLAGNQPQHF
TGTGCCAGCAGTTTGGCCGGCAATCAGCCCCAGCATTTT
>TRBJ1-6|TRBV28|-|many
CATWRGGNSPLHF
TGTGCCACGTGGCGGGGCGGGAATTCACCCCTCCACTTT
>TRBJ2-1|TRBV20-1|TRBD2|few
CSARDPDLRGSSYNEQFF
TGCAGTGCTAGAGATCCCGATCTGCGGGGGAGCTCCTACAATGAGCAGTTCTTC
>TRBJ2-2|TRBV7-2|TRBD1|-
CASSLNRDRARTHTGELFF
TGTGCCAGCAGCTTGAACAGAGACAGGGCCCGAACTCACACCGGGGAGCTGTTTTTT
>TRBJ1-3|TRBV9|-|few
CASSVALLQSGNTIYF
TGTGCCAGCAGCGTAGCTCTCCTGCAGTCTGGAAACACCATATATTTT
>TRBJ2-1|TRBV3-1|-|few
CASSHINGVNEQFF
TGTGCCAGCAGCCATATAAACGGGGTAAATGAGCAGTTCTTC
>TRBJ2-5|TRBV18|TRBD1|-
CASSPDRGQKTQYF
TGTGCCAGCTCACCTGACAGGGGGCAAAAGACCCAGTACTTC
>TRBJ1-1|TRBV25-1|-|few
CASSEKGAKTEAFF
TGTGCCAGCAGTGAAAAAGGGGCAAAGACTGAAGCTTTCTTT
>TRBJ1-1|TRBV5-1|-|few
CASSLASFDTEAFF
TGCGCCAGCAGCTTGGCGTCTTTCGACACTGAAGCTTTCTTT
>TRBJ1-3|TRBV3-1|-|many
CASSQGASNRNTIYF
TGTGCCAGCAGCCAAGGAGCCTCCAACCGAAACACCATATATTTT
>TRBJ2-2|TRBV5-5|-|many
CASSYRQSGELFF
TGTGCCAGCAGCTACCGACAGTCCGGGGAGCTGTTTTTT
>TRBJ1-5|TRBV20-1|-|-
CSARRTANQPQHF
TGCAGTGCTAGACGGACTGCCAATCAGCCCCAGCATTTT
>TRBJ2-1|TRBV7-9|-|many
CASETVRGNEQFF
TGTGCCAGCGAAACCGTCCGGGGCAATGAGCAGTTCTTC
>TRBJ2-1|TRBV29-1|TRBD2|many
CSVVPGGINEQFF
TGCAGCGTTGTCCCGGGGGGGATCAATGAGCAGTTCTTC
>TRBJ2-5|TRBV29-1|-|many
CSVETRAGTQYF
TGCAGCGTTGAAACTAGGGCCGGGACCCAGTACTTC
>TRBJ1-1|TRBV6-2/TRBV6-3|-|few
CASRRRLEAFF
TGTGCCAGCAGACGCCGGTTGGAAGCTTTCTTT
>TRBJ1-4|TRBV29-1|-|many
CSVVARVGEKLFF
TGCAGCGTTGTAGCCAGGGTTGGAGAAAAACTGTTTTTT
>TRBJ2-3|TRBV29-1|-|many
CSVDILLTDTQYF
TGCAGCGTTGATATTCTCCTCACAGATACGCAGTATTTT
>TRBJ2-1|TRBV4-1|TRBD2|few
CASSQDLAGGISNEQFF
TGCGCCAGCAGCCAAGACCTAGCGGGGGGCATTTCGAATGAGCAGTTCTTC
>TRBJ2-3|TRBV29-1|TRBD2|few
CSLSWTSGRKSTDTQYF
TGCAGCTTATCATGGACTAGCGGGAGGAAAAGCACAGATACGCAGTATTTT
>TRBJ1-1|TRBV28|-|few
CASSLLLGAYTEAFF
TGTGCCAGCAGTTTATTGTTGGGGGCGTACACTGAAGCTTTCTTT
>TRBJ1-1|TRBV6-6|-|many
CASSYSDPGAEAFF
TGTGCCAGCAGTTACTCCGATCCGGGCGCTGAAGCTTTCTTT
>TRBJ1-5|TRBV12-5|-|few
CASGFGSNQPQHF
TGTGCTAGTGGTTTTGGGAGCAATCAGCCCCAGCATTTT
>TRBJ1-4|TRBV29-1|-|many
CSAGDGTNEKLFF
TGCAGCGCCGGGGACGGAACTAATGAAAAACTGTTTTTT
>TRBJ2-1|TRBV7-9|TRBD2|many
CASSFPRGGAGYNEQFF
TGTGCCAGCAGCTTCCCCCGCGGGGGGGCGGGGTACAATGAGCAGTTCTTC
>TRBJ2-1|TRBV18|-|few
CASSPPEDYNEQFF
TGTGCCAGCTCACCACCCGAAGACTACAATGAGCAGTTCTTC
>TRBJ2-4|TRBV6-1|-|many
CASSLAGTTYKNIQYF
TGTGCCAGCAGTTTAGCCGGGACAACCTACAAAAACATTCAGTACTTC
>TRBJ2-2|TRBV7-2|TRBD2|few
CASSLAHLAGNTGELFF
TGTGCCAGCAGCTTAGCGCATCTAGCGGGGAACACCGGGGAGCTGTTTTTT